This T cell receptor (delta chain) appears in the sequencing data of a study of γδ T cells in repeated Plasmodium falciparum infection. The CDR3 has 19 amino acids. Germline CDR1 TSWWSYY, CDR2 QGS. With 3 bases removed from V and 3 bases from J, the gap between germline ends came to 26 bases. This clone turned up a few times. Given a far larger clone just one base away, this is likely a sequencing read error. This CDR3 is also generated by other DNA sequences in the sample. Each sorted gammadelta sample had TRG and TRD chains sequenced. TCRdb re-identified clones in the multiplex PCR reads via CATT. In the table there are under 65,000 delta-chain clones, roughly 1.8% of which are singletons. Vgamma9/Vdelta2+ and Vdelta2-negative gammadelta T cells were flow-sorted from PBMC for bulk sequencing.

The genes are TRDV1 and TRDJ1; the D is unclear. The J gene, missing from TCRdb, was assigned here through DNA to germline matching. Sequences were obtained from gamma-delta T cells from blood. The receptor's source is a pool of human donors (malaria-infected and uninfected, not separated). CDR3 amino acids: CALGELVGIGRKQADKLIF. Written as DNA, the CDR3 is TGTGCTCTTGGGGAGCTAGTTGGTATTGGGCGGAAACAAGCCGATAAACTCATCTTT.